The T cell receptor beta chain under discussion was sequenced for a study of neurological immune-mediated disorders. As regards this clonotype: Its antigen is as yet unknown.

Germline V gives CDR1 LNHDA, CDR2 SQIVND (reference sequence). Between the trimmed V and J ends, which lost 3 bases and 6 bases, there was a span of 6 bases. This CDR3 has 12 residues. TCRdb fed the 5' RACE reads into MiXCR, producing one record per CDR3 protein. This table holds about 20,000 distinct CDR3 sequences, over 2.5% found once. Regarding the study as a whole: Neither clinical nor MRI features were found to be associated with the multiple sclerosis repertoire cluster.

V usage is TRBV19 and J usage is TRBJ2-1, with no clear D. This sequence originates from a woman aged 18-30 years with multiple sclerosis. The material sequenced was PBMCs. The CDR3 loop reads CASSIGPNEQFF. The CDR3 DNA reads as TGTGCCAGTAGTATTGGGCCCAATGAGCAGTTCTTC.